A single sample is the source of the 9 T cell receptor beta chains below, sequenced in a study of T cell repertoires in cytomegalovirus infection (dated by TCRdb to the late 2010s). The sequencing machine was an Illumina HiSeq 1500. The raw public reads went through TCRdb reprocessing: fastp at Q25, MiXCR clone calling, in-frame beta chains kept. Rows merge per CDR3 protein into single entries with the most common DNA and genes. The sample records 110,000 or so distinct CDR3 sequences, around 31% of which are singletons. Of the sample, around two fifths is held by the ten largest clones. Their specific antigens are unknown. According to the study, the label for this sample's treatment or condition signals: in vitro stimulation with specific CMV peptide epitopes to enrich CMV-specific T cells. The material was CD8+ T cells from cultured PBMCs, obtained from culture after CMV antigen stimulation. The receptors derive from a human donor in good health (CMV status not recorded). Some clones in this sample may be carry-over from other donors' samples.

The V gene is TRBV7-2, the J gene TRBJ2-5; a possible D gene is TRBD2 (5 bases). The CDR3 has 14 amino acids. Germline V gene data show CDR1 as SGHTA and CDR2 as FQGNSA. The V end was cut by 5 bases, the J end by 5 bases, with 15 bases between. This CDR3 reads CASSPRPGYETQYF. The CDR3 DNA is TGTGCCAGCAGCCCCCGCCCGGGGTATGAGACCCAGTACTTC.

This clonotype came up many times. The genes are TRBV7-9 and TRBJ2-2; D remains ambiguous. The V end lost 5 bases, the J end lost 4 bases, and 11 bases lay between the germline ends. CDR3 length: 14 amino acids. Germline values: CDR1 SEHNR, CDR2 FQNEAQ (reference sequence). CDR3 nucleotide sequence: TGTGCCAGCAGCCCAATAGAAGGCACCGGGGAGCTGTTTTTT. This encodes CASSPIEGTGELFF.

In its sample, this clonotype was seen a few times. The chain is built from TRBV6-5 and TRBJ2-2; 8 bases agree with TRBD1. CDR1 MNHEY and CDR2 SVGAGI come from the germline V gene. The CDR3 contains 17 residues. The junction had 13 bases not matched to a gene; V was cut back by 4 bases and J by 6 bases. The CDR3 is CASSSVPGQALPGELFF. CDR3 bases: TGTGCCAGCAGTTCCGTACCGGGACAGGCGCTCCCCGGGGAGCTGTTTTTT.

A few counts support this clonotype. The chain combines TRBV7-6 with TRBJ1-1; unclear D gene. Trimming pared 5 bases from V and 0 bases from J, leaving 7 bases between. The germline gives CDR1 SGHVS, CDR2 FNYEAQ. CDR3 length: 13 residues. CDR3 sequence reads: CASSPGLNTEAFF. The DNA for the CDR3 is TGTGCCAGCAGCCCAGGCCTGAACACTGAAGCTTTCTTT.

In its sample, this clonotype was seen many times. The chain recombines TRBV11-2 with TRBJ1-1; D call uncertain. The V and J ends lost 0 bases and 3 bases respectively, with 17 bases between them. CDR3 size: 17 residues. CDR1 SGHAT and CDR2 FQNNGV come from the germline V gene. CDR3 nucleotide sequence: TGTGCCAGCAGCTTAGACCCTCCCTGGGAAGATTACACTGAAGCTTTCTTT. Its translation is CASSLDPPWEDYTEAFF.

The chain carries TRBV10-3 and TRBJ2-7, with D hard to call. Between the trimmed V and J ends, which lost 0 bases and 7 bases, there was a span of 10 bases. Germline-derived CDR1 and CDR2 are ENHRY and SYGVKD. The CDR3 extends over 13 amino acids. The CDR3 reads CAISESTRSEQYF. The DNA for the CDR3 is TGTGCCATCAGTGAGTCGACTCGGAGTGAGCAGTACTTC.

The chain links TRBV11-1 to TRBJ2-3; TRBD2 agrees at 7 bases. From germline, CDR1 is SGHAT and CDR2 FQDESV (reference sequence). CDR3 length: 15 amino acids. V shed 5 bases and J 0 bases; nucleotides not matched to a gene: 5. The DNA of the CDR3 is TGTGCCAGCAGCGGGGGGAGGGCCAGCACAGATACGCAGTATTTT. It codes for CASSGGRASTDTQYF.

The chain links TRBV4-1 to TRBJ1-2; possibly TRBD1 for D (5 bases). The CDR3 covers 16 residues. In germline, CDR1 is MGHRA, CDR2 YSYEKL. Trimming took 4 bases from V and 0 from J, leaving 15 bases between them. The CDR3 nucleotides are TGCGCCAGCAGCCCCGCCTCGGGGGGTACTAACTATGGCTACACCTTC. Translating gives CASSPASGGTNYGYTF.

V and J are TRBV19 and TRBJ2-7; 7 bases fit TRBD1. V was pared by 1 base and J by 0 bases, with 6 bases of the junction left unmatched. The CDR3 has 16 residues. Germline V gene sequence: CDR1 LNHDA, CDR2 SQIVND (reference sequence). CDR3: CASSIATGYTSYEQYF. The CDR3 DNA is TGTGCCAGTAGTATAGCGACAGGGTATACCTCCTACGAGCAGTACTTC.